The source of this TCR beta chain is a study of OX40 agonist ivuxolimab in advanced cancers. The assay was immunoSEQ multiplex PCR, and TCRdb's table has in-frame clones only and misses some. The sample yields roughly 60,000 clones, 85% to 90% seen once. CDR1 is SGHTS and CDR2 is YDEGEE in the germline V gene. Trimming at V came to 3 bases and at J to 3 bases, leaving 2 bases not matched to a gene. The length of the CDR3 is 14 residues. The specimen was CD4+ or CD8+ T cells sorted from blood, collected in a trial of the OX40 agonist ivuxolimab. This clonotype originated in an adult with an advanced solid tumor such as melanoma, head and neck, liver or kidney cancer. The chain recombines TRBV5-8 with TRBJ1-3; 8 bases agree with TRBD1. For the CDR3, the DNA is TGTGCCAGCAGCTGGACAGGGCGTGGAAACACCATATATTTT. Encoded protein: CASSWTGRGNTIYF.